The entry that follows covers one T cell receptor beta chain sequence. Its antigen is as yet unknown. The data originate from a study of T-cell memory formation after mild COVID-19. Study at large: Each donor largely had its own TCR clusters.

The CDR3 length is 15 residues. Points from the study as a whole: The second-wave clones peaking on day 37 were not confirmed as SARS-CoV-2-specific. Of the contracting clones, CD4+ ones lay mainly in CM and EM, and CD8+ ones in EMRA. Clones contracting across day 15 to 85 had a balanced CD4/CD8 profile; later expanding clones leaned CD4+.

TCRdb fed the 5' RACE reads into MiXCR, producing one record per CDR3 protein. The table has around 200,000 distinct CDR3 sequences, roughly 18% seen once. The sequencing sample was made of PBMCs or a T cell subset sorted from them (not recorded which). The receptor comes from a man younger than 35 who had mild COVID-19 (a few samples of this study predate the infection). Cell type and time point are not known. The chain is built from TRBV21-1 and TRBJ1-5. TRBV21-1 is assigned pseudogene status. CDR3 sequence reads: CALREGALCNQPQHF. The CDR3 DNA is TGTGCCCTTAGGGAAGGGGCCCTTTGCAATCAGCCCCAGCATTTT.